A single sample is the source of the 14 T cell receptor beta chains below, sequenced in a study of neurological immune-mediated disorders. Using its own MiXCR run on the 5' RACE reads, TCRdb lists one record per CDR3 protein. The repertoire holds 45,000 to 60,000 distinct CDR3 sequences, with around 3.6% as singletons. Sequenced: PBMCs. The source is a man aged 25-45 years with multiple sclerosis.

This clonotype was recorded many times. The J gene is TRBJ1-2, the V gene TRBV20-1, with TRBD1 as a possible D gene (6 bases). This CDR3 spans 13 amino acids. Trimming removed 3 bases at V and 4 bases at J, with 12 bases between. Per the germline V gene, CDR1 is DFQATT and CDR2 is SNEGSKA (reference sequence). The CDR3 is CSASQGGVYGYTF. For the CDR3, the DNA is TGCAGTGCTAGTCAAGGGGGGGTCTATGGCTACACCTTC.

This clonotype was counted many times. V and J are TRBV9 and TRBJ2-5; 9 bases are a match to TRBD2. Per germline, CDR1 SGDLS and CDR2 YYNGEE. With V trimmed by 4 bases and J by 1 base, 17 bases remained unmatched. The CDR3 is 19 amino acids. Here the CDR3 DNA reads TGTGCCAGCAGCCCAAATCAATTAGCGGGAGTTTGGGGCCAAGAGACCCAGTACTTC. This translates into CASSPNQLAGVWGQETQYF.

This clonotype occurred many times. The chain recombines TRBV4-1 with TRBJ2-5, with D maybe TRBD2 (6 bases). Deletions cut 0 bases from V and 7 bases from J, with 15 bases between. Germline loops: CDR1 MGHRA, CDR2 YSYEKL. There are 15 residues in the CDR3. CDR3 region: CASSQEGAGEGTQYF. CDR3 sequence (DNA): TGCGCCAGCAGCCAAGAAGGAGCGGGTGAGGGGACCCAGTACTTC.

On this clonotype itself: With a much larger clone just one base away, this may be a read error. This sequence joins TRBV12-3 or TRBV12-4 and TRBJ1-5; D is possibly TRBD1 or TRBD2 (5 bases each). TRBJ2-3 matches the DNA end more closely, so the J call is doubtful. This CDR3 is built from 15 residues. The CDR3 protein is CASSFGAEGNQPQYF. The CDR3 nucleotides are TGTGCCAGCAGTTTCGGGGCGGAAGGCAATCAGCCCCAGTATTTT.

This clonotype was recorded many times. The chain couples TRBV10-3 to TRBJ2-7; D is uncertain. Trimming shortened V by 11 bases and J by 5 bases, and 19 bases separated the two germline ends. This CDR3 spans 13 amino acids. Germline V gives CDR1 ENHRY, CDR2 SYGVKD. The CDR3 coding sequence is TGTGCCGCCCAAAGTCGGCAGCCAAACGAGCAGTACTTC. It is translated as CAAQSRQPNEQYF.

This clonotype was detected ten times or more. V and J are TRBV27 and TRBJ1-2; D ambiguous. Trimming stripped 2 bases from V and 1 base from J, with 5 bases between. From germline, CDR1 is MNHEY and CDR2 SMNVEV (reference sequence). The CDR3 covers 13 residues. For the CDR3, the DNA is TGTGCCAGCAGTTTAAGGAGTAACTATGGCTACACCTTC. This gives the protein CASSLRSNYGYTF.

This clonotype was detected many times. This chain uses TRBV20-1 with TRBJ2-7; tentatively, D is TRBD1 or TRBD2 (5 bases each). The CDR3 covers 13 residues. CDR1 is DFQATT, CDR2 SNEGSKA, per germline (reference sequence). V lost 0 bases and J lost 7, with 13 bases in between. The CDR3 here is CSARDQGAGEQYF. The CDR3 coding sequence is TGCAGTGCTAGAGATCAGGGAGCCGGGGAGCAGTACTTC.

This clonotype was seen many times. The chain joins TRBV20-1 to TRBJ2-1; D is unresolved. Trimming took off 6 bases at V and 1 base at J, with 13 bases between the two ends. The germline V gene has CDR1 DFQATT and CDR2 SNEGSKA (reference sequence). This CDR3 region has 14 residues. The CDR3, as DNA: TGCAGTGCCCCTGGACGGACGTCCTACAATGAGCAGTTCTTC. Translation gives CSAPGRTSYNEQFF.

This clonotype occurred many times. The V call is TRBV4-1, the J call TRBJ1-5; 7 positions agree with TRBD1. CDR3 length equals 17 residues. The junction had 10 bases not matched to a gene; V was cut back by 1 base and J by 4 bases. Looked up from germline, CDR1 is MGHRA and CDR2 is YSYEKL. This chain's CDR3 is CASSQGLRQGPNQPQHF. In DNA, the CDR3 is TGCGCCAGCAGCCAAGGCCTTCGACAGGGACCAAATCAGCCCCAGCATTTT.

This clonotype was counted many times. The genes are TRBV6-5 and TRBJ1-3; D uncertain. CDR3 length: 13 residues. The germline V and J ends were trimmed by 2 bases and 2 bases, with 4 bases remaining between them. Germline CDR1 MNHEY, CDR2 SVGAGI. The CDR3 nucleotides are TGTGCCAGCAGTTACGAGGCTGGAAACACCATATATTTT. Translation: CASSYEAGNTIYF.

This clonotype was counted between two and nine times. The V call is TRBV5-1, the J call TRBJ2-5; D unresolved. Deletions cut 0 bases from V and 5 bases from J, with 5 bases between. This CDR3 is built from 12 residues. Germline V gives CDR1 SGHRS, CDR2 YFSETQ. The CDR3 bases are TGCGCCAGCAGCTTGGATGTTGAGACCCAGTACTTC. Its protein is CASSLDVETQYF.

The table lists this clonotype with many counts. V usage is TRBV6-1 and J usage is TRBJ2-2, with D possibly being TRBD2 (6 bases). CDR3 length equals 14 residues. Trimming cost V 6 bases and J 7 bases, with 15 bases left between them. Germline CDR1 is MNHNS and CDR2 is SASEGT. CDR3 in DNA: TGTGCCAGCAGCGCTCTTAGGGAGGTCGGGGAGCTGTTTTTT. Amino acids: CASSALREVGELFF.

This clonotype has ten or more counts. The gene calls are TRBV5-6 and TRBJ1-5, with 10 bases identical to TRBD1. The ends lost 3 bases at V and 6 bases at J; junction bases unmatched: 6. CDR1 is SGHDT, CDR2 YYEEEE, per germline. CDR3 length equals 15 residues. The CDR3 protein is CASSWGGTGAQPQHF. The CDR3 DNA follows: TGTGCCAGCAGCTGGGGAGGGACAGGGGCTCAGCCCCAGCATTTT. Full variable domain (missing parts from reference TRBV5-6 and TRBJ1-5): DAGVTQSPTHLIKTRGQQVTLRCSPKSGHDTVSWYQQALGQGPQFIFQYYEEEERQRGNFPDRFSGHQFPNYSSELNVNALLLGDSALYLCASSWGGTGAQPQHFGDGTRLSIL.

This clonotype was observed many times. The rearrangement links TRBV5-1 to TRBJ2-7; D possibly corresponds to TRBD2 (7 bases). The V and J ends lost 4 bases and 2 bases respectively, with 19 bases between them. The V gene's germline CDR1 is SGHRS and CDR2 YFSETQ. The CDR3 is made up of 16 amino acids. CDR3 bases: TGCGCCAGCAGCAGGGGGGGGACGGAATTGGCCTACGAGCAGTACTTC. Its translation is CASSRGGTELAYEQYF.